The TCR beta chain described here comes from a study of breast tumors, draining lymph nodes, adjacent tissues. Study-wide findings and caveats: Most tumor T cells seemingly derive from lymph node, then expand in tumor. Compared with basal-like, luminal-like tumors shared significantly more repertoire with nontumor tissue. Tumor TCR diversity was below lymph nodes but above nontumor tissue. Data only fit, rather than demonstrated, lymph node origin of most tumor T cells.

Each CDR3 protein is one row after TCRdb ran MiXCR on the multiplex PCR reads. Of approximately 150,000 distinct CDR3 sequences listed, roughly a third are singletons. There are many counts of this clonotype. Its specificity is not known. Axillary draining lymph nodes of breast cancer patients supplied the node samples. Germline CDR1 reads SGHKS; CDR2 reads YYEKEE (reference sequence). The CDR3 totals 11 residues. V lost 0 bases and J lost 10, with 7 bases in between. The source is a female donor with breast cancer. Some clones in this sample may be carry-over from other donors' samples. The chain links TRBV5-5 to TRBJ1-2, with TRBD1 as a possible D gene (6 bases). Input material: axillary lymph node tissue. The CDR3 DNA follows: TGTGCCAGCAGCTTGGGGACAGACTACACCTTC. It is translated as CASSLGTDYTF.